This T cell receptor (beta chain) stems from a study of cytomegalovirus exposure and HLA in healthy donors. Study in general: Inside one of the first data releases sat 80 million to 95 million unique TCRs taken from HLA-typed donors. Points from the study as a whole: A later analysis, which compared TCR beta chains of equal frequency, found the HLA-associated ones more clonally expanded. There were approximately 150 TCR beta chains listed as cytomegalovirus-associated.

As concerns this clone: Its antigen is undetermined.

A multiplex PCR was run with 60 Vbeta primers and 13 Jbeta primers. Generated by immunoSEQ multiplex PCR, the TCRdb table keeps only in-frame clones and is missing some. The sample lists hundreds of thousands of clones; about three quarters were seen once. Germline assignment: CDR1 ENHRY and CDR2 SYGVKD. Trimming removed 2 bases at V and 3 bases at J, with 7 bases between. This CDR3 has 13 residues. The TCR comes from a male donor in good health and CMV-seronegative. The rearrangement uses TRBV10-3 and TRBJ2-5; D gene uncertain. The sequencing sample was made of PBMCs. CDR3 region: CAISEREKETQYF. The DNA for the CDR3 is TGTGCCATCAGTGAGCGAGAGAAAGAGACCCAGTACTTC.